These 17 T cell receptor beta chains were all obtained from the same sample, sequenced in a study of blood T cells in healthy people across ages. Together with a sample-barcoded 5' primer, a J-beta primer mix was included in a second PCR lasting about 6 to 12 cycles. TCRdb analysed the 5' RACE reads with MiXCR anew, one entry per CDR3 protein. The table lists approximately 790,000 distinct CDR3 sequences, approximately 67% of them singletons. The sequenced sample consisted of blood. The receptors stem from a man aged 25 to 45 in good health.

The J gene is TRBJ1-2, the V gene TRBV6-5; possible D gene TRBD1, 5 bases. V dropped 2 bases and J dropped 8 bases, with 15 bases sitting between them. The CDR3 contains 14 residues. Germline V gene lookup returns CDR1 MNHEY and CDR2 SVGAGI. CDR3 loop: CASSYGTAAGGYTF. As DNA, the CDR3 is TGTGCCAGCAGTTACGGGACCGCCGCGGGAGGCTACACCTTC.

This clonotype was seen a few times. A much larger clone differs from this one at a single base, so this may be a read error. As DNA, the CDR3 is TGCGCCAGCAGCCAAAACGTACAGGGGTCGTACGAGCAGTACTTC. Its protein is CASSQNVQGSYEQYF. The chain uses TRBV4-3 and TRBJ2-7; 7 bases fit TRBD1. CDR1 and CDR2 from the germline V gene are LGHNA and YSLEER. The trim removed 2 bases at V and 4 bases at J, leaving 8 bases unmatched. This CDR3 comprises 15 residues.

This clonotype was counted once. The chain employs TRBV6-5 and TRBJ2-4; 9 bases match TRBD1. Near its end, the DNA agrees better with TRBJ2-5, so the J call may be wrong. CDR3 length: 13 residues. Germline lookup yields CDR1 MNHEY and CDR2 SVGAGI. The CDR3 loop is CASKGTGWETQYF. Written as DNA, the CDR3 is TGTGCCAGCAAGGGGACAGGGTGGGAGACCCAGTACTTC.

This sequence joins TRBV7-2 and TRBJ1-2, with D unclear. Trimming removed 2 bases at V and 5 bases at J, with 6 bases between. Looked up from germline, CDR1 is SGHTA and CDR2 is FQGNSA. The CDR3 covers 12 residues. This CDR3 reads CASSLQAYGYTF. The CDR3 DNA sequence: TGTGCCAGCAGCTTACAGGCGTATGGCTACACCTTC.

The V call is TRBV6-4, the J call TRBJ1-2, with TRBD1 matching 7 bases. CDR1 is MRHNA, CDR2 SNTAGT, per germline. V lost 2 bases, J lost 4 bases, and 4 bases stayed unmatched. The CDR3 has 14 residues. In DNA, the CDR3 is TGTGCCAGCAGTGACAGGACAGGCGGCTATGGCTACACCTTC. Translated: CASSDRTGGYGYTF.

This clonotype was seen a few times. This chain joins TRBV7-2 and TRBJ2-7; D ambiguous. Germline V gene sequence: CDR1 SGHTA, CDR2 FQGNSA. This CDR3 comprises 15 residues. V was trimmed by 0 bases and J by 0 bases, leaving 9 bases between them. The CDR3 nucleotides are TGTGCCAGCAGCTTAGCGGGGATCTCCTCCTACGAGCAGTACTTC. Amino acid sequence: CASSLAGISSYEQYF. Looking up the rest from reference TRBV7-2 and TRBJ2-7 gives the full variable domain: GAGVSQSPSNKVTEKGKDVELRCDPISGHTALYWYRQSLGQGLEFLIYFQGNSAPDKSGLPSDRFSAERTGGSVSTLTIQRTQQEDSAVYLCASSLAGISSYEQYFGPGTRLTVT.

The CDR3 nucleotides are TGCGCCAGCAGCTGGGAGGTCAGGGACTACGAGCAGTACTTC. It encodes CASSWEVRDYEQYF. J is TRBJ2-7 and V is TRBV4-1; D is possibly TRBD2 (6 bases). Germline V gives CDR1 MGHRA, CDR2 YSYEKL. Trimming took 5 bases from V and 3 from J, leaving 14 bases between them. This CDR3 has 14 amino acids.

This clonotype was picked up a small number of times. CDR3 nucleotides: TGTGCCAGCAGCTTTTACAGGGGGAAAGAGACCCAGTACTTC. Residues: CASSFYRGKETQYF. The V call is TRBV11-2, the J call TRBJ2-5; TRBD1 aligns across 8 bases. This CDR3 is built from 14 residues. The ends lost 3 bases at V and 3 bases at J; junction bases unmatched: 3. Germline V lookup: CDR1 SGHAT, CDR2 FQNNGV. The variable domain in full, completed from reference TRBV11-2 and TRBJ2-5, reads EAGVAQSPRYKIIEKRQSVAFWCNPISGHATLYWYQQILGQGPKLLIQFQNNGVVDDSQLPKDRFSAERLKGVDSTLKIQPAKLEDSAVYLCASSFYRGKETQYFGPGTRLLVL.

This clonotype has more than one count but fewer than ten. J is TRBJ1-6 and V is TRBV5-1; 9 bases are a match to TRBD1. This CDR3 has 16 amino acids. With 4 bases clipped from V and 7 bases from J, the junction kept 9 bases outside the gene matches. Germline V gene lookup returns CDR1 SGHRS and CDR2 YFSETQ. As DNA, the CDR3 is TGCGCCAGCAGCCGCGGGGACAGGGCGTCGAATTCACCCCTCCACTTT. As protein: CASSRGDRASNSPLHF.

This clonotype has just a few counts. The chain joins TRBV5-1 to TRBJ1-4; tentatively, D is TRBD1 (5 bases). Trimming shortened V by 0 bases and J by 0 bases, and 12 bases separated the two germline ends. In germline, CDR1 is SGHRS, CDR2 YFSETQ. This CDR3 has 17 amino acids. CDR3 sequence (DNA): TGCGCCAGCAGCTTGGATGGGGCCCTAGCAACTAATGAAAAACTGTTTTTT. Amino acids: CASSLDGALATNEKLFF.

The chain couples TRBV6-4 to TRBJ2-2; TRBD1 matches 9 bases. CDR1 and CDR2 from the germline V gene are MRHNA and SNTAGT. This CDR3 is 14 amino acids long. V was pared by 6 bases and J by 6 bases, with 5 bases of the junction left unmatched. The CDR3: CASRGQGSAGELFF. CDR3 nucleotide sequence: TGTGCCAGCAGAGGACAGGGGTCGGCCGGGGAGCTGTTTTTT.

This sequence joins TRBV7-2 and TRBJ2-7; tentative D call: TRBD2 (6 bases). The CDR3 runs to 15 residues. Germline V gives CDR1 SGHTA, CDR2 FQGNSA. V gave up 4 bases and J gave up 4 bases, with 17 bases separating them. The CDR3 region has the DNA TGTGCCAGCAGCTCGAACCCCGGGACTCAGTACGAGCAGTACTTC. This sequence encodes CASSSNPGTQYEQYF.

J is TRBJ2-7 and V is TRBV30; 8 bases are shared with TRBD1. This CDR3 has 13 amino acids. The J segment lost 6 bases and the V segment lost 5 bases, leaving 9 bases of the junction unmatched. Germline values: CDR1 GTSNPN, CDR2 SVGIG (reference sequence). The CDR3 is CAWETGEVGEQYF. In DNA form, the CDR3 reads TGTGCCTGGGAGACAGGGGAAGTCGGCGAGCAGTACTTC.

The chain links TRBV25-1 to TRBJ2-7, with no clear D. V lost 3 bases and J 6 bases, leaving 3 bases between the germline ends. CDR3 length: 10 amino acids. Looked up from germline, CDR1 is MGHDK and CDR2 is SYGVNS. CDR3 loop: CASSDPEQYF. The CDR3 DNA sequence: TGTGCCAGCAGTGATCCCGAGCAGTACTTC.

The table lists this clonotype with a count of one. The chain carries TRBV7-2 and TRBJ2-5; a possible D gene is TRBD1 (5 bases). Germline CDR1 and CDR2: SGHTA and FQGNSA. CDR3 length: 13 residues. V was shortened by 6 bases and J by 4 bases, with 12 bases between the two germline ends. The CDR3 region has the DNA TGTGCCAGCAGACGGACATTTAGAGAGACCCAGTACTTC. Translated, it gives CASRRTFRETQYF. The full variable domain, with the rest looked up from reference TRBV7-2 and TRBJ2-5, is GAGVSQSPSNKVTEKGKDVELRCDPISGHTALYWYRQSLGQGLEFLIYFQGNSAPDKSGLPSDRFSAERTGGSVSTLTIQRTQQEDSAVYLCASRRTFRETQYFGPGTRLLVL.

The rearrangement joins TRBV5-1 to TRBJ2-1; 10 nucleotides align to TRBD1. After removal of 4 bases from V and 7 bases from J, the junction contained 8 bases not matched to a gene. Germline V gene data show CDR1 as SGHRS and CDR2 as YFSETQ. The CDR3 is made up of 15 amino acids. The CDR3 sequence: CASSPRQGARNEQFF. In nucleotides, the CDR3 is TGCGCCAGCAGCCCCCGACAGGGGGCGAGGAATGAGCAGTTCTTC.

Only a few counts were recorded for this clonotype. The chain couples TRBV7-9 to TRBJ2-3, with a possible D match to TRBD1 (5 bases). The germline V and J ends were trimmed by 6 bases and 5 bases, with 6 bases remaining between them. From germline, CDR1 is SEHNR and CDR2 FQNEAQ (reference sequence). The CDR3 length is 11 residues. CDR3 loop: CASRGEDTQYF. CDR3 DNA sequence: TGTGCCAGCAGAGGGGAAGATACGCAGTATTTT. Full variable domain (outside the CDR3, taken from reference TRBV7-9 and TRBJ2-3): DTGVSQNPRHKITKRGQNVTFRCDPISEHNRLYWYRQTLGQGPEFLTYFQNEAQLEKSRLLSDRFSAERPKGSFSTLEIQRTEQGDSAMYLCASRGEDTQYFGPGTRLTVL.